The 5 T cell receptor beta chains below come from one sample, sequenced in a study of OX40 agonist ivuxolimab in advanced cancers. The data were produced by immunoSEQ multiplex PCR, yet TCRdb's version contains in-frame clones alone and is incomplete. Of 75,000 to 100,000 clones in the sample, roughly 91% were seen once. Sample: CD4+ or CD8+ T cells sorted from blood, taken in a trial of the OX40 agonist ivuxolimab. The receptors shown here come from an adult with an advanced solid tumor such as melanoma, head and neck, liver or kidney cancer.

This clone was observed once. The V gene is TRBV4-3, the J gene TRBJ2-4; no reliable D call. Looked up from germline, CDR1 is LGHNA and CDR2 is YSLEER. The CDR3 is made up of 16 amino acids. The V and J ends lost 0 bases and 2 bases respectively, with 11 bases between them. The CDR3 reads CASSQDLESTKNIQYF. The CDR3 region has the DNA TGCGCCAGCAGCCAAGATCTTGAGTCCACCAAAAACATTCAGTACTTC.

The chain carries TRBV10-3 and TRBJ2-1; D is possibly TRBD1 (6 bases). Trimming stripped 6 bases from V and 1 base from J, with 10 bases between. CDR1 and CDR2 from the germline V gene are ENHRY and SYGVKD. This CDR3 comprises 14 residues. CDR3 nucleotides: TGTGCCATCAGGTACGACAGGTCCTACAATGAGCAGTTCTTC. Translated: CAIRYDRSYNEQFF.

This clone appeared once. The chain has TRBV18 and TRBJ1-1; 9 bases line up with TRBD1. V trimming: 4 bases; J trimming: 0 bases; junction bases outside the gene matches: 6. There are 16 residues in the CDR3. Germline CDR1 is KGHSH and CDR2 is LQKENI. Here the CDR3 DNA reads TGTGCCAGCTCACGCTGGACAGGGGCCATGAACACTGAAGCTTTCTTT. Translated: CASSRWTGAMNTEAFF.

The chain couples TRBV5-1 to TRBJ2-1, with 9 bases fitting TRBD1. CDR1 and CDR2 (germline): SGHRS, YFSETQ. The junction had 6 bases not matched to a gene; V was cut back by 4 bases and J by 7 bases. CDR3 length equals 14 residues. The CDR3 protein is CASSGGQGFNEQFF. In DNA, the CDR3 is TGCGCCAGCAGCGGGGGACAGGGCTTTAATGAGCAGTTCTTC. Using reference TRBV5-1 and TRBJ2-1 for the parts outside the CDR3, the full variable domain is KAGVTQTPRYLIKTRGQQVTLSCSPISGHRSVSWYQQTPGQGLQFLFEYFSETQRNKGNFPGRFSGRQFSNSRSEMNVSTLELGDSALYLCASSGGQGFNEQFFGPGTRLTVL.

V usage is TRBV7-9 and J usage is TRBJ2-7; no definite D call. The V end lost 2 bases, the J end lost 5 bases, and 13 bases lay between the germline ends. The CDR3 extends over 14 amino acids. The V gene's germline CDR1 is SEHNR and CDR2 FQNEAQ (reference sequence). DNA of the CDR3: TGTGCCAGCAGCTTAAATCATGCAACAGACGAGCAGTACTTC. It is translated as CASSLNHATDEQYF.